These 32 T cell receptor beta chains were sequenced from one sample in a study of blood T cells in healthy people across ages (dated by TCRdb to between 2014 and 2016). The library was made by 5' RACE. TCRdb names Illumina HiSeq 2500 as the instrument used. A second PCR of 7 to 11 cycles was run with a J-beta primer mix and a sample-barcoded 5' primer. TCRdb handled the public reads itself, with Q25 trimming in fastp and clone calling in MiXCR, and kept productive beta chains. Each entry is one CDR3 protein sequence, shown with its most common DNA and genes. The sample table shows around 320,000 distinct CDR3 sequences, and 25% to 30% are seen once. About 30% of the sample is in the top ten clones. Material for sequencing was blood. The receptor source for this set is a woman in her 70s in good health.

This clonotype has a handful of counts. The CDR3 region is CSARVEGGKNIQYF. The CDR3 DNA reads as TGCAGTGCTAGAGTCGAAGGAGGCAAAAACATTCAGTACTTC. This sequence joins TRBV20-1 and TRBJ2-4; the D gene is possibly TRBD2 (5 bases). There are 14 residues in the CDR3. Looked up from germline, CDR1 is DFQATT and CDR2 is SNEGSKA (reference sequence). Trimming cost V 1 base and J 3 bases, with 10 bases left between them.

V gene TRBV27 combines with J gene TRBJ1-6; tentatively, D is TRBD1 (5 bases). CDR3 length: 15 residues. Per germline, CDR1 MNHEY and CDR2 SMNVEV (reference sequence). V shed 2 bases and J shed 2 bases, with 7 bases lying between them. In DNA form, the CDR3 reads TGTGCCAGCAGTTTAGAGGGGACCTATAATTCACCCCTCCACTTT. This codes for CASSLEGTYNSPLHF.

The chain recombines TRBV7-3 with TRBJ2-3; D uncertain. V shed 5 bases and J shed 3 bases, with 12 bases lying between them. This CDR3 is built from 14 residues. The germline V gene has CDR1 SGHTA and CDR2 FQGTGA. This CDR3 reads CASSPTTATDTQYF. CDR3 nucleotides: TGTGCCAGCAGCCCAACGACCGCAACAGATACGCAGTATTTT.

For this clonotype: One junction end does not reproduce the germline sequence, and a read error may be involved. The rearrangement uses TRBV12-3 or TRBV12-4 and TRBJ2-3, with 9 bases identical to TRBD2. CDR3 length: 15 residues. The DNA for the CDR3 is TGTGCCAGCAGTTCGGGCAGCGGGAGGACAGATGCGCAGTATTTT. Protein product: CASSSGSGRTDAQYF.

The chain employs TRBV6-6 and TRBJ2-4; tentatively, D is TRBD1 (6 bases). V dropped 6 bases and J dropped 1 base, with 10 bases sitting between them. There are 14 residues in the CDR3. Germline CDR1 reads MNHNY; CDR2 reads SVGAGI (reference sequence). CDR3 bases: TGTGCCAGCAGCGCCGACAGGGCCAAAAACATTCAGTACTTC. Translating gives CASSADRAKNIQYF.

The genes are TRBV5-1 and TRBJ1-1, with TRBD1 matching over 10 bases. Trimming took 4 bases from V and 3 from J; bases not matched to a gene: 9. The CDR3 sequence is 16 residues long. From germline, CDR1 is SGHRS and CDR2 YFSETQ. CDR3 coding DNA: TGCGCCAGCAGCCGCAGGACAGGGGGTTCCGACACTGAAGCTTTCTTT. It specifies CASSRRTGGSDTEAFF.

This clonotype was detected a few times. Being one base from a much bigger clone, this may be a read error. Without the conserved terminal phenylalanine or tryptophan, this CDR3 likely stems from a read error. The rearrangement joins TRBV5-1 to TRBJ1-4; 10 bases are shared with TRBD1. This CDR3 contains 16 residues. Germline V CDR1 and CDR2: SGHRS, YFSETQ. The trim removed 4 bases at V and 7 bases at J, leaving 10 bases unmatched. In DNA, the CDR3 is TGCGCCAGCAGCACAACGGCCGGGACAGGGGTTGAAAAACTGTTTTCT. It codes for CASSTTAGTGVEKLFS.

The genes are TRBV6-5 and TRBJ2-5, with D unresolved. The J call may be faulty, since TRBJ2-7 better matches the DNA end. Per the germline V gene, CDR1 is MNHEY and CDR2 is SVGAGI. This CDR3 comprises 15 residues. The CDR3 nucleotides read TGTGCCAGCAGTTACTCGGGTTGGGAATCAGGCGAGCAGTACTTC. This gives the protein CASSYSGWESGEQYF.

This clonotype has only a few counts. This chain uses TRBV13 with TRBJ2-1; D gene unclear. The germline V and J ends were trimmed by 6 bases and 0 bases, with 12 bases remaining between them. The CDR3 extends over 15 amino acids. The germline gives CDR1 PRHDT, CDR2 FYEKMQ (reference sequence). Here the CDR3 reads CASSLPGPSYNEQFF. CDR3 DNA: TGTGCCAGCAGTCTCCCCGGGCCCTCCTACAATGAGCAGTTCTTC.

This clonotype showed up just a few times. This chain uses TRBV29-1 with TRBJ2-1, with 13 bases that match TRBD2. The closer fit of TRBJ2-5 to the DNA end suggests the J call may be wrong. Germline V gives CDR1 SQVTM, CDR2 ANQGSEA. This CDR3 region has 12 residues. In nucleotides, the CDR3 is TGCAGCAAAACTAGCGGGGGGGGGACCCAGTACTTC. Amino acids: CSKTSGGGTQYF.

This clonotype was seen a few times. The rearrangement links TRBV29-1 to TRBJ2-5, with 8 bases matching TRBD1. The CDR3 is 17 residues long. The germline V gene has CDR1 SQVTM and CDR2 ANQGSEA. With V trimmed by 2 bases and J by 1 base, 12 bases remained unmatched. DNA for the CDR3: TGCAGCGTTGAACCCACCTGGACAGGGAACGGCCAAGAGACCCAGTACTTC. Its translation: CSVEPTWTGNGQETQYF.

The genes are TRBV25-1 and TRBJ2-4; D perhaps matches TRBD1 (5 bases). Germline V CDR1 and CDR2: MGHDK, SYGVNS. Trimming removed 4 bases from V and 2 bases from J, with 9 bases in between. The CDR3 spans 14 residues. The CDR3: CASSGAGTKNIQYF. DNA of the CDR3: TGTGCCAGCAGTGGGGCAGGGACCAAAAACATTCAGTACTTC.

This clonotype has only a few counts. V usage is TRBV20-1 and J usage is TRBJ2-1; tentatively, D is TRBD2 (5 bases). This CDR3 region has 15 residues. V was trimmed by 3 bases and J by 5 bases, leaving 17 bases between them. The germline gives CDR1 DFQATT, CDR2 SNEGSKA (reference sequence). This CDR3 is CSASPGIRSDNEQFF. CDR3 nucleotide sequence: TGCAGTGCTAGCCCCGGGATCCGTTCAGACAATGAGCAGTTCTTC.

This sequence joins TRBV5-1 and TRBJ2-2; D possibly corresponds to TRBD1 (5 bases). Germline assignment: CDR1 SGHRS and CDR2 YFSETQ. Between the trimmed V and J ends, which lost 6 bases and 6 bases, there was a span of 18 bases. This CDR3 contains 15 residues. DNA of the CDR3: TGCGCCAGCACCTCAACAGCAAAGGGGTCCGGGGAGCTGTTTTTT. It yields the protein CASTSTAKGSGELFF.

The chain uses TRBV9 and TRBJ1-2; D may be TRBD1 (6 bases). V lost 6 bases to trimming and J lost 8 bases, with 17 bases between them. The CDR3 is 13 residues long. From germline, CDR1 is SGDLS and CDR2 YYNGEE. CDR3 DNA sequence: TGTGCCAGCAAGGGGGAGGGAACGGTCGGCTACACCTTC. Its translation: CASKGEGTVGYTF.

V is TRBV5-1 and J is TRBJ2-7; 8 bases line up with TRBD2. This CDR3 has 15 residues. The trim removed 2 bases at V and 4 bases at J, leaving 8 bases unmatched. Germline V lookup: CDR1 SGHRS, CDR2 YFSETQ. CDR3 coding DNA: TGCGCCAGCAGCTTCACTAGCGGAGGGGGATACGAGCAGTACTTC. Protein sequence: CASSFTSGGGYEQYF.

The V and J genes are TRBV28 and TRBJ1-5; a weak D match, TRBD1 (5 bases). Trimming cost V 7 bases and J 6 bases, with 10 bases left between them. Germline V lookup: CDR1 MDHEN, CDR2 SYDVKM. The CDR3 totals 12 residues. This CDR3 is CASNQGVQPQHF. In DNA, the CDR3 is TGTGCCAGCAACCAGGGAGTTCAGCCCCAGCATTTT.

Ten or more counts support this clonotype. The chain recombines TRBV4-1 with TRBJ2-1; maybe TRBD1 (8 bases). From germline, CDR1 is MGHRA and CDR2 YSYEKL. This CDR3 is 18 amino acids long. The V gene lost 1 base and the J gene lost 3 bases, with 19 bases spanning the gap. Here the CDR3 DNA reads TGCGCCAGCAGCCAAGTACAGGGAGGGACAGGTTACTACAATGAGCAGTTCTTC. Translation gives CASSQVQGGTGYYNEQFF.

This chain connects TRBV28 to TRBJ2-5; D is undetermined. TRBJ2-1 matches the DNA end more closely, so the J call is doubtful. The CDR3 extends over 14 amino acids. Looked up from germline, CDR1 is MDHEN and CDR2 is SYDVKM. The CDR3 coding sequence is TGTGCCAGCAGTTTATTTTTAGGTGGCAATGAGCAGTTCTTC. Its protein product is CASSLFLGGNEQFF.

This clonotype appeared a few times. J is TRBJ2-2 and V is TRBV20-1; TRBD1 matches 11 bases. Germline V gene lookup returns CDR1 DFQATT and CDR2 SNEGSKA (reference sequence). V shed 1 base and J 5 bases; nucleotides not matched to a gene: 0. The CDR3 extends over 14 amino acids. CDR3 loop: CSARGDRGTGELFF. DNA of the CDR3: TGCAGTGCTAGAGGGGACAGGGGGACCGGGGAGCTGTTTTTT.

The chain has TRBV28 and TRBJ2-1, with D perhaps TRBD2 (5 bases). Germline V gives CDR1 MDHEN, CDR2 SYDVKM. The CDR3 extends over 14 amino acids. V was shortened by 4 bases and J by 2 bases, with 9 bases between the two germline ends. CDR3 coding DNA: TGTGCCAGCAGTTCCGGGGTGCCCTACAATGAGCAGTTCTTC. It specifies CASSSGVPYNEQFF.

The CDR3 here is CASSHDTSREQFF. CDR3 DNA: TGCGCCAGCAGCCACGACACTAGCAGAGAGCAGTTCTTC. The V call is TRBV4-3, the J call TRBJ2-1, with a weak D call TRBD2 (6 bases). Germline assignment: CDR1 LGHNA and CDR2 YSLEER. Trimming took 3 bases from V and 10 from J, leaving 13 bases between them. This CDR3 has 13 residues.

The chain joins TRBV7-6 to TRBJ2-1, with 9 nucleotides matching TRBD1. The germline gives CDR1 SGHVS, CDR2 FNYEAQ. The V segment lost 6 bases and the J segment 8 bases; nucleotides outside the gene matches: 11. The CDR3 has 15 amino acids. This CDR3 is CASSYGGQGFDEQFF. The CDR3 coding sequence is TGTGCCAGCAGTTACGGGGGACAGGGTTTCGATGAGCAGTTCTTC.

This sequence joins TRBV6-5 and TRBJ2-5, with TRBD1 matching over 7 bases. V was pared by 7 bases and J by 5 bases, with 4 bases of the junction left unmatched. This CDR3 is built from 12 residues. Germline-derived CDR1 and CDR2 are MNHEY and SVGAGI. In nucleotides, the CDR3 is TGTGCCAGCAAACAGGGGCGGGAGACCCAGTACTTC. Translating gives CASKQGRETQYF.

V and J are TRBV7-2 and TRBJ2-7; 10 bases agree with TRBD1. CDR1 and CDR2 from the germline V gene are SGHTA and FQGNSA. V trimming: 5 bases; J trimming: 2 bases; junction bases outside the gene matches: 6. There are 15 residues in the CDR3. Here the CDR3 reads CASSRRGQGAYEQYF. DNA for the CDR3: TGTGCCAGCAGCCGCCGAGGACAGGGGGCCTACGAGCAGTACTTC. Combining the CDR3 with reference TRBV7-2 and TRBJ2-7 gives the whole variable domain GAGVSQSPSNKVTEKGKDVELRCDPISGHTALYWYRQSLGQGLEFLIYFQGNSAPDKSGLPSDRFSAERTGGSVSTLTIQRTQQEDSAVYLCASSRRGQGAYEQYFGPGTRLTVT.

This clonotype was seen a handful of times. This rearrangement joins TRBV10-3 to TRBJ2-7; the D gene is possibly TRBD1 (5 bases). The end of the DNA fits TRBJ2-1 better, so the J call may be wrong. The CDR3 runs 14 residues. The germline CDR1 and CDR2 sequences are ENHRY and SYGVKD. Here the CDR3 reads CAIGPRGQGPEQFF. CDR3 sequence (DNA): TGTGCCATCGGCCCTAGGGGCCAGGGTCCGGAGCAGTTCTTC.

V and J are TRBV10-3 and TRBJ1-1, with D hard to call. The CDR3 loop spans 15 amino acids. From germline, CDR1 is ENHRY and CDR2 SYGVKD. V was shortened by 0 bases and J by 1 base, with 9 bases between the two germline ends. As DNA, the CDR3 is TGTGCCATCAGTGAGTCGGCAGGAACGAACACTGAAGCTTTCTTT. This codes for CAISESAGTNTEAFF.

V gene TRBV10-3 combines with J gene TRBJ2-3; D is unresolved. V lost 4 bases and J lost 2, with 10 bases in between. The germline gives CDR1 ENHRY, CDR2 SYGVKD. There are 14 residues in the CDR3. The CDR3 DNA sequence: TGTGCCATCAGTGGACACAGTTACACAGATACGCAGTATTTT. It encodes CAISGHSYTDTQYF.

The V gene is TRBV7-8, the J gene TRBJ2-3; the match to TRBD2 covers 10 bases. V shed 4 bases and J 5 bases; nucleotides not matched to a gene: 9. The germline V gene encodes CDR1 SGHVS and CDR2 FQNEAQ. This CDR3 has 16 amino acids. The CDR3 protein is CASSSTSGIGVDTQYF. CDR3 nucleotides: TGTGCCAGCAGCTCAACTAGCGGGATTGGGGTAGATACGCAGTATTTT.

This clonotype came up a few times. V and J are TRBV5-1 and TRBJ2-7, with 7 bases aligning to TRBD1. The J call may be in error: the DNA end matches TRBJ2-5 better. There are 16 residues in the CDR3. Germline V lookup: CDR1 SGHRS, CDR2 YFSETQ. CDR3 loop: CASSPTDRKGQETQYF. CDR3 coding DNA: TGCGCCAGCAGCCCTACGGACAGGAAAGGCCAAGAGACCCAGTACTTC.

The V gene is TRBV28, the J gene TRBJ2-1, with D possibly TRBD2 on 7 matching bases. With 8 bases removed from V and 5 bases from J, the gap between germline ends came to 19 bases. CDR3 length: 15 residues. Looked up from germline, CDR1 is MDHEN and CDR2 is SYDVKM. For the CDR3, the DNA is TGTGCCAGCTTCCTGAGGGGGGGTGGGCACAATGAGCAGTTCTTC. Translated: CASFLRGGGHNEQFF.

This clonotype has just a few counts. The CDR3 DNA reads as TGTGCCAGCAGCTTATCAGGGGTGGTGTCCGGGGAGCTGTTTTTT. This encodes CASSLSGVVSGELFF. The gene calls are TRBV7-2 and TRBJ2-2; tentatively, D is TRBD1 (6 bases). The CDR3 is 15 residues long. V was cut by 2 bases and J by 6 bases, with 13 bases left in between. The germline gives CDR1 SGHTA, CDR2 FQGNSA.